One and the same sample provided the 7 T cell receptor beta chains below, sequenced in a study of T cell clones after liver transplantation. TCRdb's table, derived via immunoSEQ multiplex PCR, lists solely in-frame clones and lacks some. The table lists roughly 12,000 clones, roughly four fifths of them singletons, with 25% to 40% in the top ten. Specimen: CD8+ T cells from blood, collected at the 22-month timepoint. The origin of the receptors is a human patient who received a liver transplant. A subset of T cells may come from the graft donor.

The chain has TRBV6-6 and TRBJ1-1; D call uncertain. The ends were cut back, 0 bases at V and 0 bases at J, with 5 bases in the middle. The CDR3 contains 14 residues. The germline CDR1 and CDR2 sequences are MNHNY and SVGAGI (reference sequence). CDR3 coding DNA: TGTGCCAGCAGTTACTCGATACTGAACACTGAAGCTTTCTTT. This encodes CASSYSILNTEAFF.

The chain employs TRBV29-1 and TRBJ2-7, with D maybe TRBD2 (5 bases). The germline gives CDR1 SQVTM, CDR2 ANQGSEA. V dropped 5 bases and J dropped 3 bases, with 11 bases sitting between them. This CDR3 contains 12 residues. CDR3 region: CSVSGDGYEQYF. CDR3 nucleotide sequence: TGCAGCGTTAGCGGTGACGGCTACGAGCAGTACTTC.

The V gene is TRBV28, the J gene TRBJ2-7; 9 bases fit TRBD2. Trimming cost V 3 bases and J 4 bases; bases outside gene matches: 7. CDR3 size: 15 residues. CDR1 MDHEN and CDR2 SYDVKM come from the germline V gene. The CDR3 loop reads CASSLLAGMVYEQYF. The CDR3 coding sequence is TGTGCCAGCAGTTTGCTAGCGGGGATGGTATACGAGCAGTACTTC.

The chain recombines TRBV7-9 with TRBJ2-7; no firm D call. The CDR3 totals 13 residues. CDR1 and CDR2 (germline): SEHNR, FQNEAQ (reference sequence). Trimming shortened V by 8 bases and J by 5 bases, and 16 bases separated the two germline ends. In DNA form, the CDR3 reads TGTGCCAGCTTGGGTGAGTTTTCGGACGAGCAGTACTTC. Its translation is CASLGEFSDEQYF.

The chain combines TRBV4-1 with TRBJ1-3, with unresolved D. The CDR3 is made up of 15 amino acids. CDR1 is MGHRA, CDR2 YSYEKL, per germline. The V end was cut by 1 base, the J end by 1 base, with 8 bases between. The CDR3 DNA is TGCGCCAGCAGCCAAGGGGTGGGGTCTGGAAACACCATATATTTT. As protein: CASSQGVGSGNTIYF.

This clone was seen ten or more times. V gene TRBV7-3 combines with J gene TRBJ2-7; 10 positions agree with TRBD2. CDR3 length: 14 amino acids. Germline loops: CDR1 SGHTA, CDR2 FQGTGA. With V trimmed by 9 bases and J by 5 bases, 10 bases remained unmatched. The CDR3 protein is CASGSSGRADEQYF. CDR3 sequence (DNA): TGTGCCAGTGGGAGCAGCGGGAGGGCCGACGAGCAGTACTTC.

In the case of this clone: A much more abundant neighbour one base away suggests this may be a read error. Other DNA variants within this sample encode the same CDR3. The CDR3 here is CASSVGSDTQYF. CDR3 nucleotides: TGTGCCAGCAGCGTAGGTTCAGATACGCAATATTTT. The V and J genes are TRBV9 and TRBJ2-3; no clear D. CDR1 and CDR2 from the germline V gene are SGDLS and YYNGEE. This CDR3 has 12 residues.